A selection of T cell receptor beta chains follows, all from one sample in a study of cytomegalovirus exposure and HLA in healthy donors. Profiling relied on immunoSEQ multiplex PCR, and the TCRdb table lists in-frame clones only, not all of them. The table has 90,000 to 100,000 clones, more than 75% seen once. The specimen sequenced was PBMCs. The receptors come from a man between 18 and 29 years old in good health and CMV-seronegative. Each CDR3 is given with its conserved first and last residue. Fields, in order: CDR3 protein, CDR3 DNA, J gene, V gene, clone size, D gene. The D gene is left open where the match is weak. Clone size appears in some rows only: once, few, many, or a class for an expanded clone.

CDR3aa: CASSDYQGHSPLHF; CDR3nt: TGTGCCAGCAGTGACTATCAGGGGCATTCACCCCTCCACTTT; j_gene: TRBJ1-6; v_gene: TRBV6-4; abundance: -; d_gene: -
CDR3aa: CASSPQGAWNQPQHF; CDR3nt: TGTGCCAGCTCACCCCAGGGGGCATGGAATCAGCCCCAGCATTTT; j_gene: TRBJ1-5; v_gene: TRBV18; abundance: -; d_gene: TRBD1
CDR3aa: CASGLGTSFGTDTQYF; CDR3nt: TGTGCTAGTGGACTCGGGACTTCCTTTGGCACAGATACGCAGTATTTT; j_gene: TRBJ2-3; v_gene: TRBV12-5; abundance: -; d_gene: -
CDR3aa: CASSLGPGQGQDTQYF; CDR3nt: TGCGCCAGCAGCTTGGGACCGGGACAGGGACAAGATACGCAGTATTTT; j_gene: TRBJ2-3; v_gene: TRBV5-1; abundance: -; d_gene: TRBD1
CDR3aa: CASSLLGSTDTQYF; CDR3nt: TGTGCCAGCAGCCTACTAGGGAGCACAGATACGCAGTATTTT; j_gene: TRBJ2-3; v_gene: TRBV7-2; abundance: -; d_gene: -
CDR3aa: CASSRDRSSYEQYF; CDR3nt: TGTGCCAGCAGTCGGGACAGGTCCTCCTACGAGCAGTACTTC; j_gene: TRBJ2-7; v_gene: TRBV6-1; abundance: -; d_gene: TRBD1
CDR3aa: CASSVAGQSGNEQFF; CDR3nt: TGTGCCAGCAGCGTGGCGGGACAGAGTGGCAATGAGCAGTTCTTC; j_gene: TRBJ2-1; v_gene: TRBV11-2; abundance: -; d_gene: -
CDR3aa: CASSSQGNQPQHF; CDR3nt: TGTGCCAGCAGCTCACAGGGGAATCAGCCCCAGCATTTT; j_gene: TRBJ1-5; v_gene: TRBV2; abundance: -; d_gene: TRBD1
CDR3aa: CASSLDLDRVGEQYF; CDR3nt: TGTGCCAGCTCCCTAGATCTGGACAGGGTCGGCGAGCAGTACTTC; j_gene: TRBJ2-7; v_gene: TRBV18; abundance: -; d_gene: TRBD1
CDR3aa: CASYGLPKFGYTF; CDR3nt: TGTGCCAGCTATGGACTCCCCAAGTTCGGCTACACCTTC; j_gene: TRBJ1-2; v_gene: TRBV25-1; abundance: few; d_gene: -
CDR3aa: CASSLIGTVENSPLHF; CDR3nt: TGTGCCAGCAGTCTGATCGGGACTGTCGAGAATTCACCCCTCCACTTT; j_gene: TRBJ1-6; v_gene: TRBV6-6; abundance: -; d_gene: -
CDR3aa: CASSFLGQDYGYTF; CDR3nt: TGTGCCAGCAGCTTTTTGGGACAGGACTATGGCTACACCTTC; j_gene: TRBJ1-2; v_gene: TRBV11-2; abundance: -; d_gene: TRBD1
CDR3aa: CASSQVAPGSYGYTF; CDR3nt: TGCGCCAGCAGCCAAGTAGCGCCGGGGTCCTATGGCTACACCTTC; j_gene: TRBJ1-2; v_gene: TRBV4-1; abundance: -; d_gene: -
CDR3aa: CASSLQGSEAFF; CDR3nt: TGTGCCAGCAGCCTTCAGGGAAGTGAAGCTTTCTTT; j_gene: TRBJ1-1; v_gene: TRBV2; abundance: -; d_gene: -